Included here is one T cell receptor beta chain sequence, with context. Its antigen remains unidentified. The data were obtained in a study of T cells expressing NK-cell markers. Study overall: With respect to HCMV, most of the eight sequenced donors were seropositive, and one was seronegative.

After re-calling the 5' RACE reads, TCRdb lists one entry per CDR3 protein, DNA absent. Its clone listing holds a few hundred thousand distinct CDR3 sequences. Points from the study as a whole: Dominant NKG2C+ clonotypes made up about 1.0-7.5% of CD8+ T cells in roughly 6 donors. These same clonotypes (in a few donors) also led the CD3+CD56-NKG2C+ fraction. Clones of NKG2C+ T cells that had expanded were of unclear HCMV specificity.

The length of the CDR3 is 14 residues. Germline V gene sequence: CDR1 DFQATT, CDR2 SNEGSKA (reference sequence). This receptor was identified in a man aged 18 to 70 in good health. Sequenced sample: blood T cells: a sorted CD56 or NKG2C T cell subset, CD4+ or CD8+ T cells, or bulk PBMC T cells (not recorded which). The chain uses TRBV20-1 and TRBJ2-7; TCRdb designates TRBD1, a call that cannot be tested without DNA. The CDR3 protein is CSARRDRERGEQYF.